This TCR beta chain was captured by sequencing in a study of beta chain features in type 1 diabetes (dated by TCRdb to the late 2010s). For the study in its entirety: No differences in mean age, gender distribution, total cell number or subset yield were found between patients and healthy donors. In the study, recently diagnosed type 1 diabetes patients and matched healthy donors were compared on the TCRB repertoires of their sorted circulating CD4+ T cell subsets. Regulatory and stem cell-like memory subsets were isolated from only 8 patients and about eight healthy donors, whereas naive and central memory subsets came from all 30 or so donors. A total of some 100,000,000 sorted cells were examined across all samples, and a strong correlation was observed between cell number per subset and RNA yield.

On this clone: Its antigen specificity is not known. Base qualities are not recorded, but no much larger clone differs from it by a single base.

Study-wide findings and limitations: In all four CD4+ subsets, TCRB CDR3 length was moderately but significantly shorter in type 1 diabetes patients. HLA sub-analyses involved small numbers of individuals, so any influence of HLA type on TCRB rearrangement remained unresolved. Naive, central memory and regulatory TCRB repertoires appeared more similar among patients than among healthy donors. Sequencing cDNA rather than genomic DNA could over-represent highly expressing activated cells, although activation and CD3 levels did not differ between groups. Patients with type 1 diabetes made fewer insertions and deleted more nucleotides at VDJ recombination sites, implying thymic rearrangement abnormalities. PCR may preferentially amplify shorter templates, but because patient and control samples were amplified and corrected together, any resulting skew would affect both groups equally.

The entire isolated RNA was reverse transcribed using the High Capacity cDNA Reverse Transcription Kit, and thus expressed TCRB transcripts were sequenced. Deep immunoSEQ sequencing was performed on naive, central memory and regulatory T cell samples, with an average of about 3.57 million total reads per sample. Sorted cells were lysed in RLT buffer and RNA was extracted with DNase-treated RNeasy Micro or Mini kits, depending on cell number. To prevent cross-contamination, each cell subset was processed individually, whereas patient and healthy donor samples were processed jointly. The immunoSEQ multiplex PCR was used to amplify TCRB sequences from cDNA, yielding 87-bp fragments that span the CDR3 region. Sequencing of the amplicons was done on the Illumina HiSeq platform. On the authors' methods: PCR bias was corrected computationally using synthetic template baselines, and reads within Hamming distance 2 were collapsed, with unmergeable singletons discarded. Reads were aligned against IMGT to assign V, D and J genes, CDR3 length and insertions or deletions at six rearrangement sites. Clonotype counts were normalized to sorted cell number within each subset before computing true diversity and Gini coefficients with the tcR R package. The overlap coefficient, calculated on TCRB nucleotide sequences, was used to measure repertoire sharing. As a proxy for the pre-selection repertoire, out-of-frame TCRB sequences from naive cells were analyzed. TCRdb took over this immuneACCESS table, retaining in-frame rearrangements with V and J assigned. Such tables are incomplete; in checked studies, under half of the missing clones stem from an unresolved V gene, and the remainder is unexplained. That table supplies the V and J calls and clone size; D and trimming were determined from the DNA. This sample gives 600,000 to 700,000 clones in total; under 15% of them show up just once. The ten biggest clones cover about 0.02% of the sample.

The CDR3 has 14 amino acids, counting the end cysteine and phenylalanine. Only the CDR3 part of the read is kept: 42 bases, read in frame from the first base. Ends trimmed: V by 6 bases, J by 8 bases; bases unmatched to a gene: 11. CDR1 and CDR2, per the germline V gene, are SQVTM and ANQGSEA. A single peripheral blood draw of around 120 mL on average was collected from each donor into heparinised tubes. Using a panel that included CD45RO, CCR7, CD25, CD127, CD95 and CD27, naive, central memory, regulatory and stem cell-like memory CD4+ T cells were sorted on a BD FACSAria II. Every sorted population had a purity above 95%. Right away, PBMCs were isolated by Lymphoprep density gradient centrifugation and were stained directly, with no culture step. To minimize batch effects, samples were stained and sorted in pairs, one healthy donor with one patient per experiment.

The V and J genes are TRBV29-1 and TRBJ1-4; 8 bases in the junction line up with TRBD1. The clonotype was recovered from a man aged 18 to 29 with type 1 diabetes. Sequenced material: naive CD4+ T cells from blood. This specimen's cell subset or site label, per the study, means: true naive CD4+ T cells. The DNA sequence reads TGCAGCGTCTCTAACGGACAGGGAAGAGAAAAACTGTTTTTT. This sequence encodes CSVSNGQGREKLFF. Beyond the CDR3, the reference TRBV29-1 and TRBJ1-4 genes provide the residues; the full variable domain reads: SAVISQKPSRDICQRGTSLTIQCQVDSQVTMMFWYRQQPGQSLTLIATANQGSEATYESGFVIDKFPISRPNLTFSTLTVSNMSPEDSSIYLCSVSNGQGREKLFFGSGTQLSVL.